Listed below are T cell receptor beta chains from one sample, sequenced in a study of control samples from healthy donors and cancer patients. Here immunoSEQ multiplex PCR was the method, and the copy in TCRdb shows in-frame clones only, minus some. The table includes 400,000 to 500,000 clones, more than 80% detected once. Sequenced: PBMCs. These receptors came from a man in his forties or fifties with head and neck cancer. Each CDR3 is given with its conserved first and last residue. A D gene is named only where the DNA matches it firmly. Some rows have no size entry. The others give once, few or many, or a class for an expanded clone.

>-|TRBJ2-3|TRBD2|TRBV29-1
CSAGLAADTQYF
TGCAGCGCCGGACTAGCGGCAGATACGCAGTATTTT
>-|TRBJ2-5|-|TRBV7-9
CASSFNFRETQYF
TGTGCCAGCAGCTTCAATTTTAGAGAGACCCAGTACTTC
>-|TRBJ1-5|-|TRBV4-2
CASSQDPDSNQPQHF
TGTGCCAGCAGCCAAGACCCGGATAGCAATCAGCCCCAGCATTTT
>once|TRBJ1-1|-|TRBV29-1
CSVAGRMNTEAFF
TGCAGCGTTGCAGGCAGGATGAACACTGAAGCTTTCTTT
>-|TRBJ1-1|-|TRBV7-9
CASSLVGREGMNTEAFF
TGTGCCAGCAGCTTAGTTGGCCGGGAAGGAATGAACACTGAAGCTTTCTTT
>-|TRBJ1-1|TRBD1|TRBV3-1/TRBV3-2
CASSQGDRVFSEAFF
TGTGCCAGCAGCCAAGGGGACAGGGTATTCTCTGAAGCTTTCTTT
>-|TRBJ2-5|TRBD2|TRBV6-2/TRBV6-3
CASSYVAGDLQETQYF
TGTGCCAGCAGTTACGTAGCGGGGGACCTCCAAGAGACCCAGTACTTC
>few|TRBJ1-6|-|TRBV14
CASSTKFGNSPLHF
TGTGCCAGCAGCACCAAGTTCGGGAATTCACCCCTCCACTTT
>-|TRBJ2-5|TRBD1|TRBV5-1
CASSPRTGRETQYF
TGCGCCAGCAGCCCCAGGACAGGGAGGGAGACCCAGTACTTC
>-|TRBJ2-3|-|TRBV18
CASSPAQTMGATDTQYF
TGTGCCAGCTCACCCGCACAGACTATGGGAGCCACAGATACGCAGTATTTT
>-|TRBJ1-2|TRBD1|TRBV27
CASTSGQGINYGYTF
TGTGCCAGCACCTCGGGACAGGGGATAAACTATGGCTACACCTTC
>-|TRBJ1-4|TRBD1|TRBV9
CASSFSYRGDNEKLFF
TGTGCCAGCAGCTTCTCATACAGGGGGGATAATGAAAAACTGTTTTTT
>-|TRBJ1-1|-|TRBV6-5
CASSDTKGGTEAFF
TGTGCCAGCAGCGATACGAAAGGGGGGACTGAAGCTTTCTTT
>-|TRBJ2-7|TRBD2|TRBV6-1
CASSAGTSGRLREQYF
TGTGCCAGCAGTGCGGGGACTAGCGGGAGATTGAGGGAGCAGTACTTC
>-|TRBJ2-7|TRBD2|TRBV11-3
CASSFSLAGEQYF
TGTGCCAGCAGCTTTTCTCTAGCGGGCGAGCAGTACTTC
>-|TRBJ1-6|-|TRBV7-9
CASSPWGGLDSPLHF
TGTGCCAGCAGCCCATGGGGCGGGTTAGATTCACCCCTCCACTTT
>-|TRBJ1-5|-|TRBV12-2
CASRFEGNQPQHF
TGTGCAAGTCGCTTTGAGGGGAATCAGCCCCAGCATTTT
>-|TRBJ1-5|-|TRBV27
CASSSQWDQPQHF
TGTGCCAGCAGTAGCCAGTGGGATCAGCCCCAGCATTTT
>-|TRBJ2-2|TRBD2|TRBV13
CASSALFRTSGSGTGELFF
TGTGCCAGCAGCGCGCTTTTTCGGACTAGCGGGAGCGGTACCGGGGAGCTGTTTTTT
>-|TRBJ1-1|-|TRBV11-2
CASSPRDMNTEAFF
TGTGCCAGCAGCCCCCGGGACATGAACACTGAAGCTTTCTTT
>-|TRBJ1-4|-|TRBV5-6
CASSSRVFATNEKLFF
TGTGCCAGCAGCTCCAGGGTTTTCGCAACTAATGAAAAACTGTTTTTT
>-|TRBJ2-2|-|TRBV7-8
CASTRTTRTGELFF
TGTGCCAGCACCCGAACCACTCGGACCGGGGAGCTGTTTTTT
>once|TRBJ1-3|-|TRBV6-6
CASSQIQGWTGNTIYF
TGTGCCAGCAGCCAAATACAGGGTTGGACTGGAAACACCATATATTTT
>-|TRBJ2-2|TRBD1|TRBV9
CASSPPGQGSTGELFF
TGTGCCAGCAGCCCTCCGGGACAGGGATCCACCGGGGAGCTGTTTTTT
>once|TRBJ1-3|TRBD1|TRBV27
CASKPGQGGNTIYF
TGTGCCAGCAAACCGGGACAGGGTGGAAACACCATATATTTT
>-|TRBJ1-3|-|TRBV4-1
CASSQDSPSSGNTIYF
TGCGCCAGCAGCCAAGATTCGCCAAGCTCTGGAAACACCATATATTTT
>-|TRBJ2-1|-|TRBV18
CASGRGLNNEQFF
TGTGCCAGCGGCAGGGGTCTAAACAATGAGCAGTTCTTC
>-|TRBJ1-5|-|TRBV20-1
CSASHQAGNQPQHF
TGCAGTGCTAGTCATCAGGCAGGGAACCAGCCCCAGCATTTT
>-|TRBJ1-2|-|TRBV4-1
CASRLRERGEANYGYTF
TGCGCCAGCAGACTACGTGAGAGGGGGGAAGCTAACTATGGCTACACCTTC
>-|TRBJ2-7|TRBD2|TRBV4-2
CASSQDQLAGGLVYEQYF
TGTGCCAGCAGCCAAGACCAACTAGCGGGGGGGCTTGTCTACGAGCAGTACTTC
>medium-sized|TRBJ2-2|-|TRBV28
CASSPFGTGELFF
TGTGCCAGCAGCCCCTTTGGCACCGGGGAGCTGTTTTTT
>-|TRBJ2-2|-|TRBV30
CAWSGEATSRHTGELFF
TGTGCCTGGAGTGGGGAGGCGACTAGTCGGCACACCGGGGAGCTGTTTTTT
>-|TRBJ1-5|-|TRBV19
CASSTAGTFNNQPQHF
TGTGCCAGTAGTACCGCCGGGACATTCAACAATCAGCCCCAGCATTTT
>-|TRBJ2-3|TRBD2|TRBV6-6
CASSQGTSGNTQYF
TGTGCCAGCAGCCAAGGGACTAGCGGGAATACGCAGTATTTT
>-|TRBJ2-2|-|TRBV2
CASSEGGLVTGELFF
TGTGCCAGCAGTGAAGGGGGGCTGGTCACCGGGGAGCTGTTTTTT
>-|TRBJ2-7|-|TRBV4-3
CASSQEGRADYEQYF
TGCGCCAGCAGCCAAGAGGGCAGGGCGGACTACGAGCAGTACTTC
>-|TRBJ2-5|-|TRBV5-4
CASSLVGRGRETQYF
TGTGCCAGCAGCTTGGTTGGTCGGGGTCGAGAGACCCAGTACTTC
>-|TRBJ2-7|-|TRBV9
CASSVAQSSYEQYF
TGTGCCAGCAGCGTCGCACAGAGCTCCTACGAGCAGTACTTC
>-|TRBJ2-5|TRBD1|TRBV5-4
CASSEQGALQETQYF
TGTGCCAGCAGCGAACAGGGGGCCTTACAAGAGACCCAGTACTTC
>-|TRBJ1-5|-|TRBV4-1
CASSQDWADNQPQHF
TGCGCCAGCAGCCAAGATTGGGCAGACAATCAGCCCCAGCATTTT
>-|TRBJ2-1|-|TRBV3-1/TRBV3-2
CASSQDQKTEQFF
TGTGCCAGCAGCCAAGACCAGAAGACTGAGCAGTTCTTC
>-|TRBJ2-5|-|TRBV28
CASSLGAGQETQYF
TGTGCCAGCAGTTTGGGTGCGGGCCAAGAGACCCAGTACTTC
>-|TRBJ1-1|-|TRBV27
CASSPGVNTEAFF
TGTGCCAGCAGCCCAGGGGTGAACACTGAAGCTTTCTTT
>-|TRBJ1-1|-|TRBV7-2
CASSFKGNTEAFF
TGTGCCAGCAGCTTCAAGGGGAACACTGAAGCTTTCTTT